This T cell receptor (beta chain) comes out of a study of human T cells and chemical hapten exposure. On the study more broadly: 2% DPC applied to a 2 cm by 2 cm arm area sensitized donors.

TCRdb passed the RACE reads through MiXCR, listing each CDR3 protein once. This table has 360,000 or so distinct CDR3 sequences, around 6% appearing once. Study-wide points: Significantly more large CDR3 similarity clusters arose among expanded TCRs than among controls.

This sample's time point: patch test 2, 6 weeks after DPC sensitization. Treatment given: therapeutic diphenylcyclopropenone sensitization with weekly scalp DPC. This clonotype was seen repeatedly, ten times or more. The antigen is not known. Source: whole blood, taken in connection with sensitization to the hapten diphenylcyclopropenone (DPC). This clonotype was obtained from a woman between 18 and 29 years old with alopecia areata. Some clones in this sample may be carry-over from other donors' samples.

CDR3: CASSLMDEQFF. In DNA, the CDR3 is TGTGCCAGCAGCTTAATGGATGAGCAGTTCTTC. The genes are TRBV7-2 and TRBJ2-1; D unresolved. The CDR3 totals 11 residues. V lost 2 bases to trimming and J lost 8 bases, with 4 bases between them. Germline lookup yields CDR1 SGHTA and CDR2 FQGNSA.